Below, 23 T cell receptor beta chains from the same sample are listed, as sequenced in a study of breast tumors, draining lymph nodes, adjacent tissues. One entry per CDR3 protein results from TCRdb running MiXCR on the multiplex PCR reads. Seen here are 120,000 or so distinct CDR3 sequences, less than 20% observed once, and the top ten hold roughly 4%. The lymph nodes were axillary draining lymph nodes from breast cancer patients. Sequencing used axillary lymph node tissue. The receptors derive from a female donor with breast cancer. Some clones in this sample may be carry-over from other donors' samples.

The chain employs TRBV28 and TRBJ1-2; 7 bases map to TRBD1. Trimming at V came to 5 bases and at J to 6 bases, leaving 6 bases not matched to a gene. CDR1 is MDHEN, CDR2 SYDVKM, per germline. CDR3 length: 13 residues. CDR3 sequence: CASSGTGANGYTF. The CDR3, as DNA: TGTGCCAGCAGTGGTACAGGGGCGAATGGCTACACCTTC.

This clonotype was seen ten or more times. The J gene is TRBJ2-2, the V gene TRBV7-3; TRBD2 is a possible D gene (6 bases). V was clipped by 6 bases and J by 1 base, with 15 bases between them. Germline CDR1 reads SGHTA; CDR2 reads FQGTGA. The CDR3 has 16 amino acids. The CDR3 region is CASRPTVGGNTGELFF. The DNA of the CDR3 is TGTGCCAGCAGGCCCACGGTGGGGGGGAACACCGGGGAGCTGTTTTTT. The whole variable domain, filled in from reference TRBV7-3 and TRBJ2-2, reads GAGVSQTPSNKVTEKGKYVELRCDPISGHTALYWYRQSLGQGPEFLIYFQGTGAADDSGLPNDRFFAVRPEGSVSTLKIQRTERGDSAVYLCASRPTVGGNTGELFFGEGSRLTVL.

There are many counts of this clonotype. V gene TRBV15 combines with J gene TRBJ1-5, with a possible D match to TRBD1 (6 bases). The V end lost 3 bases, the J end lost 7 bases, and 16 bases lay between the germline ends. The CDR3 totals 15 residues. The germline V gene encodes CDR1 LNHNV and CDR2 YYDKDF (reference sequence). CDR3 in amino acids: CATSSGSRGDQPQHF. The CDR3 nucleotides are TGTGCCACCAGCAGCGGGTCCAGGGGAGACCAGCCCCAGCATTTT. Supplemented by reference TRBV15 and TRBJ1-5, the full variable domain reads DAMVIQNPRYQVTQFGKPVTLSCSQTLNHNVMYWYQQKSSQAPKLLFHYYDKDFNNEADTPDNFQSRRPNTSFCFLDIRSPGLGDTAMYLCATSSGSRGDQPQHFGDGTRLSIL.

This clonotype was counted ten times or more. The chain joins TRBV19 to TRBJ2-7, with 9 bases aligning to TRBD1. CDR1 is LNHDA and CDR2 is SQIVND in the germline V gene (reference sequence). CDR3 length: 14 residues. After removal of 5 bases from V and 4 bases from J, the junction contained 6 bases not matched to a gene. The CDR3 nucleotides are TGTGCCAGTAGTCGGACAGGGGTCAATTACGAGCAGTACTTC. Translation: CASSRTGVNYEQYF.

In the case of this clonotype: This may stem from a read error, because a much larger clone lies one nucleotide away. The chain links TRBV9 to TRBJ2-3, with 8 bases fitting TRBD2. Germline V gene sequence: CDR1 SGDLS, CDR2 YYNGEE. The CDR3 is 17 amino acids. V shed 1 base, J shed 4 bases, and the junction held 11 bases outside the gene matches. The CDR3 protein is CASSVRECTSGSDTQYF. The CDR3 DNA reads as TGTGCCAGCAGCGTAAGGGAGTGTACTAGCGGTTCAGATACGCAGTATTTT.

This clonotype has ten or more counts. The chain carries TRBV10-1 and TRBJ2-1; D is tentatively TRBD1 or TRBD2 (5 bases each). V dropped 2 bases and J dropped 6 bases, with 11 bases sitting between them. The CDR3 totals 14 residues. CDR1 is WNHNN, CDR2 SYGVQD, per germline (reference sequence). The CDR3 sequence: CASSEVGRVNEQFF. The DNA for the CDR3 is TGCGCCAGCAGTGAGGTGGGACGGGTCAATGAGCAGTTCTTC.

This clonotype was recorded once. The chain is built from TRBV18 and TRBJ2-2, with a weak D call TRBD2 (6 bases). Looked up from germline, CDR1 is KGHSH and CDR2 is LQKENI. The CDR3 runs 17 residues. V lost 0 bases and J lost 3, with 14 bases in between. The CDR3 region is CASSPPIPSEHTGELFF. The CDR3 nucleotides read TGTGCCAGCTCACCACCGATACCTAGCGAACACACCGGGGAGCTGTTTTTT. The full variable domain, in which reference TRBV18 and TRBJ2-2 provide the parts outside the CDR3, is NAGVMQNPRHLVRRRGQEARLRCSPMKGHSHVYWYRQLPEEGLKFMVYLQKENIIDESGMPKERFSAEFPKEGPSILRIQQVVRGDSAAYFCASSPPIPSEHTGELFFGEGSRLTVL.

The chain carries TRBV20-1 and TRBJ2-3; the match to TRBD2 covers 12 bases. The germline CDR1 and CDR2 sequences are DFQATT and SNEGSKA (reference sequence). The CDR3 runs to 14 residues. The ends lost 6 bases at V and 7 bases at J; junction bases unmatched: 8. In DNA form, the CDR3 reads TGCAGTGCCCCCCTAGCGGGAGGGCCCCATACGCAGTATTTT. It codes for CSAPLAGGPHTQYF.

Comments on this clonotype: This may be a read error, as it is one base from a much larger clone. The chain has TRBV9 and TRBJ2-3, with D maybe TRBD2 (5 bases). Germline V gene lookup returns CDR1 SGDLS and CDR2 YYNGEE. The CDR3 loop spans 14 amino acids. The CDR3 sequence is CAGSEDFSTDTQYF. The CDR3 DNA follows: TGCGCCGGCAGTGAGGACTTTAGCACAGATACGCAGTATTTT.

The table lists this clonotype with many counts. The chain recombines TRBV10-3 with TRBJ1-3; D is possibly TRBD1 (5 bases). V gave up 6 bases and J gave up 4 bases, with 7 bases separating them. CDR1 is ENHRY, CDR2 SYGVKD, per germline. The CDR3 runs 12 residues. The CDR3 sequence is CAIRGQGNTIYF. The CDR3 nucleotides are TGTGCCATCAGGGGGCAAGGAAACACCATATATTTT.

This clonotype occurred many times. The V and J genes are TRBV9 and TRBJ1-2; the D is unclear. The CDR3 is 12 amino acids. Trimming shortened V by 0 bases and J by 3 bases, and 3 bases separated the two germline ends. Germline CDR1 is SGDLS and CDR2 is YYNGEE. CDR3 protein: CASSVDDYGYTF. DNA for the CDR3: TGTGCCAGCAGCGTAGATGACTATGGCTACACCTTC.

V gene TRBV27 combines with J gene TRBJ1-5, with TRBD1 identical over 9 bases. This CDR3 contains 15 residues. V shed 5 bases and J 3 bases; nucleotides not matched to a gene: 5. Looked up from germline, CDR1 is MNHEY and CDR2 is SMNVEV (reference sequence). The DNA for the CDR3 is TGTGCCAGCAGTGTAACAGGGGGCTACAATCAGCCCCAGCATTTT. This translates into CASSVTGGYNQPQHF.

The chain is built from TRBV15 and TRBJ2-3; unclear D gene. This CDR3 is 14 amino acids long. V lost 0 bases to trimming and J lost 6 bases, with 10 bases between them. The V gene's germline CDR1 is LNHNV and CDR2 YYDKDF (reference sequence). DNA of the CDR3: TGTGCCACCAGCAGAGATCATGGCTCTGATACGCAGTATTTT. As protein: CATSRDHGSDTQYF.

As to this clonotype: Just one base apart from a much larger clone, this may be a read error. A read error is likely, as this CDR3 ends without the conserved phenylalanine or tryptophan. The CDR3 DNA reads as TGTGCCAGCAGTGTACAGGAGGGTACGCAGTATTCT. It specifies CASSVQEGTQYS. The V and J genes are TRBV6-6 and TRBJ2-3; tentatively, D is TRBD2 (6 bases). The V gene's germline CDR1 is MNHNY and CDR2 SVGAGI (reference sequence). The CDR3 length is 12 residues. V lost 5 bases and J lost 8, with 11 bases in between.

This clonotype was observed at least ten times. The chain joins TRBV7-9 to TRBJ2-5, with D unresolved. The V gene's germline CDR1 is SEHNR and CDR2 FQNEAQ (reference sequence). This CDR3 contains 12 residues. The ends were cut back, 2 bases at V and 4 bases at J, with 5 bases in the middle. CDR3 region: CASSLNRETQYF. The CDR3 region has the DNA TGTGCCAGCAGCTTAAACCGAGAGACCCAGTACTTC.

This clonotype was seen once. V is TRBV27 and J is TRBJ2-7; D gene unclear. This CDR3 is built from 11 residues. V was cut by 4 bases and J by 5 bases, with 6 bases left in between. Germline CDR1 is MNHEY and CDR2 is SMNVEV (reference sequence). The CDR3 loop reads CASSYSHEQYF. The CDR3 DNA sequence: TGTGCCAGCAGTTATAGCCACGAGCAGTACTTC.

This clonotype was seen ten or more times. Here the CDR3 DNA reads TGCAGTGCAGCGAATCAACAGGGGACTAGCACAGATACGCAGTATTTT. This translates into CSAANQQGTSTDTQYF. The rearrangement uses TRBV20-1 and TRBJ2-3, with TRBD1 as a possible D gene (7 bases). V lost 6 bases to trimming and J lost 0 bases, with 19 bases between them. Germline V lookup: CDR1 DFQATT, CDR2 SNEGSKA (reference sequence). The CDR3 is made up of 16 amino acids.

This clonotype was observed many times. The chain couples TRBV7-3 to TRBJ2-3; D unclear. The CDR3 loop spans 13 amino acids. Germline values: CDR1 SGHTA, CDR2 FQGTGA. Trimming stripped 4 bases from V and 2 bases from J, with 7 bases between. CDR3 sequence reads: CASSSGYTDTQYF. CDR3 DNA: TGTGCCAGCAGCTCGGGCTACACAGATACGCAGTATTTT.

Many counts were recorded for this clonotype. CDR3 in amino acids: CASSLGAGRQFF. CDR3 bases: TGTGCCAGCAGCTTGGGAGCAGGACGGCAGTTCTTC. The chain has TRBV11-3 and TRBJ2-1, with a possible D match to TRBD2 (5 bases). The V gene lost 3 bases and the J gene lost 12 bases, with 12 bases spanning the gap. The CDR3 totals 12 residues. Germline CDR1 reads SGHNT; CDR2 reads YENEEA.

Ten or more counts support this clonotype. The chain uses TRBV4-1 and TRBJ2-5, with TRBD2 matching over 9 bases. The CDR3 totals 16 residues. Germline values: CDR1 MGHRA, CDR2 YSYEKL. V was clipped by 1 base and J by 7 bases; unmatched bases: 10. Here the CDR3 reads CASSQGAGGGRGTQYF. The CDR3, as DNA: TGCGCCAGCAGCCAAGGAGCGGGGGGAGGTCGAGGGACCCAGTACTTC.

In this sample, this clonotype turned up many times. The DNA for the CDR3 is TGTGCCAGCAGTGACGCAGGGTACCACGAGCAGTACTTC. This gives the protein CASSDAGYHEQYF. The V call is TRBV2, the J call TRBJ2-7; tentatively, D is TRBD1 (5 bases). Trimming left V 3 bases short and J 5 bases short, with 11 bases between. This CDR3 has 13 residues. Germline CDR1 SNHLY, CDR2 FYNNEI.

The chain couples TRBV4-1 to TRBJ2-3, with 9 bases matching TRBD1. The V gene end was trimmed by 2 bases and the J gene end by 6 bases; junction bases not matched to a gene: 12. This CDR3 has 17 amino acids. Germline CDR1 is MGHRA and CDR2 is YSYEKL. This CDR3 is CASSQQTGGAGWDTQYF. The CDR3, as DNA: TGCGCCAGCAGCCAACAAACAGGGGGCGCGGGTTGGGATACGCAGTATTTT.

Concerning this clonotype itself: A read error may explain this, as a much larger clone is one base away. This chain uses TRBV11-1 with TRBJ2-7; D remains ambiguous. Germline lookup yields CDR1 SGHAT and CDR2 FQDESV (reference sequence). This CDR3 is 12 amino acids long. CDR3 amino acids: CASSPGGYEQCF. CDR3 DNA sequence: TGTGCCAGCAGTCCCGGCGGCTACGAGCAGTGCTTC.